This TCR beta chain was sequenced during a study of T cells in Graves' hyperthyroidism and ophthalmopathy. Authors of the study amplified TCR beta CDR3 regions from RNA transcripts. The study used the HTBI primer set for a first-round RT-PCR of the TCR CDR3. One entry per CDR3 protein results from TCRdb running MiXCR on the multiplex PCR reads. The repertoire has 370,000 or so distinct CDR3 sequences, about 14% of them found once; the top ten carry roughly 20%. V lost 6 bases, J lost 6 bases, and 11 bases lay in between. CDR1 and CDR2 from the germline V gene are MDHEN and SYDVKM. The CDR3 covers 12 residues. At least ten counts were recorded for this clonotype.

The sequence was collected from a man aged 30 to 39 with Graves' hyperthyroidism that later progressed to Graves' ophthalmopathy. The rearrangement uses TRBV28 and TRBJ1-1; tentatively, D is TRBD1 (6 bases). The sample was blood. The CDR3 nucleotides are TGTGCCAGCAGAAGGGGGGCCGCTGAAGCTTTCTTT. Translated: CASRRGAAEAFF.